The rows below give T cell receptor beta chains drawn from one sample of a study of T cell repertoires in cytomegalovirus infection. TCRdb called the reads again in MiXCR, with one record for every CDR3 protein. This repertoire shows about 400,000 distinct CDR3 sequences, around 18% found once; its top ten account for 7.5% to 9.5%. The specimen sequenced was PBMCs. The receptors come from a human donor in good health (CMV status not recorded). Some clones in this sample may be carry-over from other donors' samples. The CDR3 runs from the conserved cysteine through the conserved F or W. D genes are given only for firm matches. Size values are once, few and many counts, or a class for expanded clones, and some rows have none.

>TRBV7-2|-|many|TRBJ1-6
TGTGCCAGCAGCACCCGCCGGGTGGGGGGCGCGGATAATTCACCCCTCCACTTT
CASSTRRVGGADNSPLHF
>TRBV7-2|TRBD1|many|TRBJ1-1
TGTGCCAGCAGCTTACGACAGGGATTACCTGAAGCTTTCTTT
CASSLRQGLPEAFF
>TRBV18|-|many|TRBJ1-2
TGTGCCAGCTCACCACCCGGGGCAGTCTATGGCTACACCTTC
CASSPPGAVYGYTF
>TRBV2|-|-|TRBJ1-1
TGTGCCAGCATAGGTGGCGTCACTGAAGCTTTATTT
CASIGGVTEALF
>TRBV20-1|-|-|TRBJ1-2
TGCAGTGCTGAAGTTACAGGGATCGGTGGCTACACCTTC
CSAEVTGIGGYTF
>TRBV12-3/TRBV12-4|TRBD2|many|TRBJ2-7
TGTGCCAGCCGCTCGGGACTAGCGGGAGACTACGAGCAGTACTTC
CASRSGLAGDYEQYF
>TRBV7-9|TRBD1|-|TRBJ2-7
TGTGCCAGCAGCGGGACAGATGGCTACGAGCAGTACTTC
CASSGTDGYEQYF
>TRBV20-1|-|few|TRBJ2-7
TGCAGTGCTAGAGATAAGTATCAGGGCCCCTACGAGCAGTACTTC
CSARDKYQGPYEQYF
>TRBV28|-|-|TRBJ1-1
TGTGCCAGCAGCCCCCCCCGGGACCTGAACACTGAAGCTTTCTTT
CASSPPRDLNTEAFF
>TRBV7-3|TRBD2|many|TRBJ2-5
TGTGCCAGCAGCTCCGATAGCGGGAGAATGCAAGAGACCCAGTACTTC
CASSSDSGRMQETQYF
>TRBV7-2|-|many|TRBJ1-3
TGTGCCAGCAAGAAGTCCTACTCTGGAAACACCATATATTTT
CASKKSYSGNTIYF
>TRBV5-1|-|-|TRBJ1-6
TGCGCCAGCAGCCCGGAGGGGGAATCACCCCTCCACTTT
CASSPEGESPLHF
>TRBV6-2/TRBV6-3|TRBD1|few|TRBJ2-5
TGTGCCAGCAGTTACTCGATCCGGGACAGGGGGCACCAAGAGACCCAGTACTTC
CASSYSIRDRGHQETQYF
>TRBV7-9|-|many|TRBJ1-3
TGTGCCAGCAGCTTACCCTTGACAGATTTCGGAAACACCATATATTTT
CASSLPLTDFGNTIYF
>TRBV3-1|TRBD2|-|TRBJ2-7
TGTGCCAGCAGCCCGAGCGGGAGTAGATCCTACGAGCAGTACTTC
CASSPSGSRSYEQYF
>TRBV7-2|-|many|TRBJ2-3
TGTGCCAGCAGCTTCATCTTTGGCTTAGCAGATACGCAGTATTTT
CASSFIFGLADTQYF
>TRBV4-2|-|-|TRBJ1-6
TGTGCCAGCAGCCAAGGTCAGACTAATTCACCCCTCCACTTT
CASSQGQTNSPLHF
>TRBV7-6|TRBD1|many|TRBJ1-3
TGTGCCAGCAGCTTACCCCGACAGGGTCCTGGAAACACCATATATTTT
CASSLPRQGPGNTIYF
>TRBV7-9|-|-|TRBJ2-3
TGTGCTTCCTGCTGGGGCACAGATACGCAGTATTTT
CASCWGTDTQYF
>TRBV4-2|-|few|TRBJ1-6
TGTGCCAGCAGCCAAGCGGAGAGGACACCCCTCCACTTT
CASSQAERTPLHF
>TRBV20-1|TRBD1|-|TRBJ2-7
TGCAGTGCTAGCCCCCCCTCGGACAGGAAACGCTACGAGCAGTACTTC
CSASPPSDRKRYEQYF
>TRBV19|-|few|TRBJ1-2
TGTGCCAGTAGTCAACTGACACCACAGGGTCAAGGTGGCTACACCTTC
CASSQLTPQGQGGYTF
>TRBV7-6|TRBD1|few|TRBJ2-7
TGTGCCAGCAGCGCAGGACAGGTGCCATTGGGCGAGCAGTACTTC
CASSAGQVPLGEQYF
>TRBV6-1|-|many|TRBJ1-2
TGTGCCAGCAGTGCGGGACATCAGTTCTATGGCTACACCTTC
CASSAGHQFYGYTF
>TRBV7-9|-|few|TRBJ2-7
TGTGCCAGCAGCTGGCTCCAATACGAGCAGTACTTC
CASSWLQYEQYF
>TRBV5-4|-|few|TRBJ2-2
TGTGCCAGCAGCTTAAGCGAGAACACCGGGGAGCTGTTTTTT
CASSLSENTGELFF
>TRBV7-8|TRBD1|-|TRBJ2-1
TGTGCCAGCAGCGTCCGGGACAGAGTTGTCAATGAGCAGTTCTTC
CASSVRDRVVNEQFF
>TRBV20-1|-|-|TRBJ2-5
TGCAGCTGCCAGCCGGGCCTTCAAGAGACCCAGTACTTC
CSCQPGLQETQYF
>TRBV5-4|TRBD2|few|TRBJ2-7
TGTGCCAGCAGCTTGGGTGTGGGCCTAGCGGGAGACGACTACGAGCAGTACTTC
CASSLGVGLAGDDYEQYF
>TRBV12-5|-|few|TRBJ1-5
TGTGCTAGTGGCTTGAGCGGTTTGAATCAGCCCCAGCATTTT
CASGLSGLNQPQHF
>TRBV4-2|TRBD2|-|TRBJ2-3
TGTGCCAGCAGCCAGAACCTAGCGGGGCTAACAGATACGCAGTATTTT
CASSQNLAGLTDTQYF